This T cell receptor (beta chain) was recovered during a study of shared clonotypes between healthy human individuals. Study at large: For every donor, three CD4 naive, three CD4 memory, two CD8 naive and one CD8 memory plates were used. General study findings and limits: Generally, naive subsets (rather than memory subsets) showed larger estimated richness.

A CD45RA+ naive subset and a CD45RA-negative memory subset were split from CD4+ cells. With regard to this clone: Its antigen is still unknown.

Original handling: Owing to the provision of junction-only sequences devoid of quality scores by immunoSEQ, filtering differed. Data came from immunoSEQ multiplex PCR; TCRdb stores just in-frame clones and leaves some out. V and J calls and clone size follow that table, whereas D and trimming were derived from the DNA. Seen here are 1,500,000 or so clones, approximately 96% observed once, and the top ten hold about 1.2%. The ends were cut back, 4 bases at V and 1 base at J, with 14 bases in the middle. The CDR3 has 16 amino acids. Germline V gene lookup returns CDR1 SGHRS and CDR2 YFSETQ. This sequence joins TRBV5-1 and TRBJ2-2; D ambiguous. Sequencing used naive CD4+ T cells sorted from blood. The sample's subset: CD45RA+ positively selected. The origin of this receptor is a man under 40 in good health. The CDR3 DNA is TGCGCCAGCAGCCTGGCCCATCCTGGGAACACCGGGGAGCTGTTTTTT. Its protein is CASSLAHPGNTGELFF.